The 14 T cell receptor beta chains below all came from one sample that was sequenced in a study of blood T cell repertoires in COVID-19. The assay was immunoSEQ multiplex PCR, and TCRdb's table has in-frame clones only and misses some. Of around 190,000 clones in the sample, about 86% were seen once. The specimen sequenced was peripheral blood. The receptors derive from a middle-aged man with active or convalescent COVID-19.

In DNA, the CDR3 is TGTGCCAGCAGCTTAGCGCTTCTGGGCCGATATAGCAATCAGCCCCAGCATTTT. This codes for CASSLALLGRYSNQPQHF. V gene TRBV7-2 combines with J gene TRBJ1-5; D not resolved. The CDR3 contains 18 residues. Per the germline V gene, CDR1 is SGHTA and CDR2 is FQGNSA. V lost 0 bases, J lost 0 bases, and 15 bases lay in between.

J is TRBJ2-1 and V is TRBV25-1; 7 bases map to TRBD2. The trim removed 1 base at V and 4 bases at J, leaving 7 bases unmatched. The CDR3 covers 16 residues. In germline, CDR1 is MGHDK, CDR2 SYGVNS. CDR3 in amino acids: CASSESPSGVYNEQFF. In DNA, the CDR3 is TGTGCCAGCAGTGAATCCCCCAGCGGGGTATACAATGAGCAGTTCTTC.

V gene TRBV7-3 combines with J gene TRBJ1-2, with 7 bases lining up with TRBD1. The CDR3 has 15 amino acids. The germline V gene has CDR1 SGHTA and CDR2 FQGTGA. The V segment lost 2 bases and the J segment 4 bases; nucleotides outside the gene matches: 7. Here the CDR3 reads CASSLATGEAYGYTF. The DNA for the CDR3 is TGTGCCAGCAGCTTAGCCACAGGGGAGGCCTATGGCTACACCTTC. Based on the CDR3 plus reference TRBV7-3 and TRBJ1-2, the full variable domain is GAGVSQTPSNKVTEKGKYVELRCDPISGHTALYWYRQSLGQGPEFLIYFQGTGAADDSGLPNDRFFAVRPEGSVSTLKIQRTERGDSAVYLCASSLATGEAYGYTFGSGTRLTVV.

The chain combines TRBV15 with TRBJ1-1; no clear D gene. Per the germline V gene, CDR1 is LNHNV and CDR2 is YYDKDF (reference sequence). The CDR3 is made up of 16 amino acids. V lost 0 bases and J 0 bases, leaving 11 bases between the germline ends. CDR3 nucleotide sequence: TGTGCCACCAGCAGAGACACAATTCTTTTGAACACTGAAGCTTTCTTT. It encodes CATSRDTILLNTEAFF. Looking up the rest from reference TRBV15 and TRBJ1-1 gives the full variable domain: DAMVIQNPRYQVTQFGKPVTLSCSQTLNHNVMYWYQQKSSQAPKLLFHYYDKDFNNEADTPDNFQSRRPNTSFCFLDIRSPGLGDTAMYLCATSRDTILLNTEAFFGQGTRLTVV.

The rearrangement joins TRBV28 to TRBJ2-5, with 16 bases matching TRBD2. Trimming removed 5 bases from V and 2 bases from J; junction bases left unmatched: 8. Per germline, CDR1 MDHEN and CDR2 SYDVKM. The CDR3 is 18 residues long. The CDR3 loop reads CASSGGLAGGPGQETQYF. In DNA, the CDR3 is TGTGCCAGCAGTGGGGGACTAGCGGGAGGGCCTGGACAAGAGACCCAGTACTTC.

The chain uses TRBV2 and TRBJ2-1, with 11 bases identical to TRBD2. Germline CDR1 and CDR2: SNHLY and FYNNEI. The length of the CDR3 is 15 residues. The junction had 7 bases not matched to a gene; V was cut back by 3 bases and J by 9 bases. For the CDR3, the DNA is TGTGCCAGCAGTGATCGTAGCGGGGGGGGCTCTGAGCAGTTCTTC. It yields the protein CASSDRSGGGSEQFF.

The chain carries TRBV5-1 and TRBJ2-5; TRBD1 aligns across 8 bases. Looked up from germline, CDR1 is SGHRS and CDR2 is YFSETQ. This CDR3 has 16 amino acids. V was pared by 1 base and J by 0 bases, with 5 bases of the junction left unmatched. CDR3 coding DNA: TGCGCCAGCAGCTTGTGGGCAGGGGGCCACCAAGAGACCCAGTACTTC. Translating gives CASSLWAGGHQETQYF.

This clone occurred a few times. The gene calls are TRBV18 and TRBJ1-1; no clear D gene. V was shortened by 2 bases and J by 11 bases, with 12 bases between the two germline ends. There are 12 residues in the CDR3. CDR1 and CDR2 from the germline V gene are KGHSH and LQKENI. Here the CDR3 DNA reads TGTGCCAGCTCACCATTAGGTGGGGAGGCTTTCTTT. This encodes CASSPLGGEAFF.

Only a few counts were recorded for this clone. V gene TRBV5-1 combines with J gene TRBJ2-1; 7 nucleotides line up with TRBD1. The CDR3 is 15 amino acids. V dropped 0 bases and J dropped 8; count of bases not matched to a gene: 8. Germline CDR1 and CDR2: SGHRS and YFSETQ. This CDR3 is CASSLGGGRRDEQFF. The CDR3 DNA is TGCGCCAGCAGCTTGGGAGGGGGCCGGCGCGATGAGCAGTTCTTC. Full variable domain (outside the CDR3, taken from reference TRBV5-1 and TRBJ2-1): KAGVTQTPRYLIKTRGQQVTLSCSPISGHRSVSWYQQTPGQGLQFLFEYFSETQRNKGNFPGRFSGRQFSNSRSEMNVSTLELGDSALYLCASSLGGGRRDEQFFGPGTRLTVL.

This chain links TRBV4-1 with TRBJ2-1; 8 positions agree with TRBD1. This CDR3 contains 15 residues. Germline-derived CDR1 and CDR2 are MGHRA and YSYEKL. The V segment lost 4 bases and the J segment 5 bases; nucleotides outside the gene matches: 7. The CDR3 is CASSPMGQANNEQFF. CDR3 coding DNA: TGCGCCAGCAGCCCGATGGGACAGGCCAACAATGAGCAGTTCTTC.

The chain links TRBV23-1 to TRBJ2-5; D uncertain. TRBV23-1 is marked as an open reading frame, function uncertain. The CDR3 is 16 amino acids. Between the trimmed V and J ends, which lost 0 bases and 6 bases, there was a span of 17 bases. CDR3 DNA sequence: TGCGCCAGCAGTCAATCCGCCATCTCCCCAGCGAAGACCCAGTACTTC. It specifies CASSQSAISPAKTQYF.

This rearrangement joins TRBV18 to TRBJ1-6; 7 nucleotides align to TRBD1. The V gene end was trimmed by 3 bases and the J gene end by 7 bases; junction bases not matched to a gene: 0. Germline loops: CDR1 KGHSH, CDR2 LQKENI. There are 13 residues in the CDR3. CDR3 bases: TGTGCCAGCTCACCGACAGGGAATTCACCCCTCCACTTT. As protein: CASSPTGNSPLHF.

V and J are TRBV5-6 and TRBJ2-5, with 7 bases aligning to TRBD2. V was pared by 0 bases and J by 2 bases, with 10 bases of the junction left unmatched. This CDR3 contains 17 residues. Germline-derived CDR1 and CDR2 are SGHDT and YYEEEE. CDR3 sequence reads: CASSLAGGSGWQETQYF. The CDR3 nucleotides read TGTGCCAGCAGCTTGGCCGGGGGGTCAGGGTGGCAAGAGACCCAGTACTTC. Full variable domain (remainder filled in from reference TRBV5-6 and TRBJ2-5): DAGVTQSPTHLIKTRGQQVTLRCSPKSGHDTVSWYQQALGQGPQFIFQYYEEEERQRGNFPDRFSGHQFPNYSSELNVNALLLGDSALYLCASSLAGGSGWQETQYFGPGTRLLVL.

Concerning this clone: Distinct nucleotide sequences in the sample also encode this CDR3. The genes are TRBV12-3 or TRBV12-4 and TRBJ1-1, with a weak D call TRBD1 (6 bases). The CDR3 has 13 residues. V lost 7 bases, J lost 1 base, and 10 bases lay in between. The CDR3 nucleotides are TGTGCCAGCACCATACAGGGGAACACTGAAGCTTTCTTT. This encodes CASTIQGNTEAFF.